The 2 T cell receptor beta chains listed next were all sequenced from one sample in a study of blood T cell repertoires in COVID-19. Sequencing used immunoSEQ multiplex PCR; TCRdb keeps in-frame clones, though not all of them. Among more than 110,000 clones listed, about nine tenths were seen once. Sequenced: peripheral blood. The receptor set was obtained from a woman aged 80 or older with acute or convalescent COVID-19.

On this clone: The same CDR3 can be traced to other DNA sequences in this sample. The chain recombines TRBV7-9 with TRBJ1-2; TRBD1 matches at 8 bases. The CDR3 spans 15 residues. V shed 5 bases, J shed 0 bases, and the junction held 5 bases outside the gene matches. Looked up from germline, CDR1 is SEHNR and CDR2 is FQNEAQ (reference sequence). Written as DNA, the CDR3 is TGTGCCAGCAGCCTCGGACAGGGCGCTAACTATGGCTACACCTTC. This translates into CASSLGQGANYGYTF.

This chain connects TRBV11-2 to TRBJ2-1, with 9 bases identical to TRBD2. The length of the CDR3 is 11 residues. V trimming: 4 bases; J trimming: 14 bases; junction bases outside the gene matches: 3. Germline CDR1 reads SGHAT; CDR2 reads FQNNGV. CDR3 residues: CASSSGLAKFF. CDR3 sequence (DNA): TGTGCCAGCAGCTCAGGACTAGCGAAGTTCTTC. The whole variable domain, remainder taken from reference TRBV11-2 and TRBJ2-1, is EAGVAQSPRYKIIEKRQSVAFWCNPISGHATLYWYQQILGQGPKLLIQFQNNGVVDDSQLPKDRFSAERLKGVDSTLKIQPAKLEDSAVYLCASSSGLAKFFGPGTRLTVL.